Listed below are T cell receptor beta chains from one sample, sequenced in a study of T-cell memory formation after mild COVID-19. Using its own MiXCR run on the 5' RACE reads, TCRdb lists one record per CDR3 protein. The data show roughly 610,000 distinct CDR3 sequences, approximately 15% seen once. Sample: PBMCs or a T cell subset sorted from them (not recorded which). The receptor set was obtained from an adult woman who had mild COVID-19 (a few samples of this study predate the infection). Cell type and time point are not known. Each CDR3 is given with its conserved first and last residue. The D gene is left open where the match is weak. Clone size is not always given. Where it is, it says once, few, many or a class for expanded clones.

TRBD1	.	TRBV11-2	15	TRBJ2-7	CASSFTRTGLTEQYF	TGTGCCAGCAGCTTTACCCGGACAGGGCTTACCGAGCAGTACTTC
.	.	TRBV5-1	14	TRBJ2-7	CASSLVPATYEQYF	TGCGCCAGCAGCTTGGTTCCGGCAACCTACGAGCAGTACTTC
TRBD2	few	TRBV6-2/TRBV6-3	13	TRBJ2-1	CASSPGLAVEQFF	TGTGCCAGCAGCCCCGGACTAGCAGTTGAGCAGTTCTTC
TRBD1	few	TRBV2	15	TRBJ1-5	CASSAGQGSNQPQHF	TGTGCCAGCAGTGCGGGACAGGGTAGCAATCAGCCCCAGCATTTT
TRBD1	few	TRBV7-2	15	TRBJ2-7	CASSLDGTDWYEQYF	TGTGCCAGCAGCTTAGACGGGACAGATTGGTACGAGCAGTACTTC
TRBD1	few	TRBV6-2/TRBV6-3	13	TRBJ2-1	CASSWDRGNEQFF	TGTGCCAGCAGCTGGGACAGGGGAAATGAGCAGTTCTTC
.	.	TRBV4-1	13	TRBJ1-2	CASSQEGLYGYTF	TGCGCCAGCAGCCAAGAAGGTCTCTATGGCTACACCTTC
TRBD1	.	TRBV12-3/TRBV12-4	15	TRBJ1-4	CASSPQTGNKEKLFF	TGTGCCAGCAGCCCGCAGACAGGGAATAAGGAAAAACTGTTTTTT
TRBD2	few	TRBV7-2	15	TRBJ2-1	CASSSSSGRGTEQFF	TGTGCCAGCAGCTCAAGTAGCGGGAGGGGAACTGAGCAGTTCTTC
TRBD1	.	TRBV7-2	17	TRBJ2-1	CASSLPDRPVSYNEQFF	TGTGCCAGCAGCTTACCGGACAGGCCAGTCTCCTACAATGAGCAGTTCTTC
TRBD2	.	TRBV4-3	15	TRBJ2-5	CASSQGGSGSQTQYF	TGCGCCAGCAGCCAAGGGGGTAGCGGGAGCCAGACCCAGTACTTC
.	few	TRBV7-9	14	TRBJ2-7	CASRSGTPIDEQYF	TGTGCCAGCAGGTCCGGGACTCCGATCGACGAGCAGTACTTC
.	.	TRBV7-8	12	TRBJ2-3	CASSLGDPRQYF	TGTGCCAGCAGCTTAGGGGACCCAAGGCAGTATTTT
TRBD1	.	TRBV10-3	14	TRBJ2-7	CAIRGQGLSYEQYF	TGTGCCATCAGGGGACAGGGGTTGAGCTACGAGCAGTACTTC
TRBD1	.	TRBV6-2/TRBV6-3	14	TRBJ1-1	CASSQTGTGGITFF	TGTGCCAGCAGCCAAACCGGGACAGGGGGAATAACTTTCTTT
TRBD1	.	TRBV5-1	14	TRBJ1-1	CASSWGTGDTEAFF	TGCGCCAGCAGCTGGGGGACAGGGGACACTGAAGCTTTCTTT
.	.	TRBV5-1	16	TRBJ2-5	CASSLDADVGQETQYF	TGCGCCAGCAGCTTGGATGCGGACGTGGGGCAAGAGACCCAGTACTTC
.	.	TRBV5-1	14	TRBJ2-5	CASSSRAPQETQYF	TGCGCCAGCAGTTCTCGGGCCCCTCAAGAGACCCAGTACTTC
.	.	TRBV19	17	TRBJ1-3	CASSIKGFEGRRNTIYF	TGTGCCAGTAGTATAAAAGGGTTCGAGGGAAGGCGAAACACCATATATTTT
.	many	TRBV7-9	13	TRBJ2-7	CASSQSPRDEQYF	TGTGCCAGCAGCCAAAGCCCGAGAGACGAGCAGTACTTC
TRBD2	few	TRBV7-9	16	TRBJ2-1	CASSFEGSREGGEQFF	TGTGCCAGCAGCTTTGAAGGGTCGCGGGAGGGAGGTGAGCAGTTCTTC
.	.	TRBV5-8	13	TRBJ1-4	CASSKGGNEKLFF	TGTGCCAGCAGCAAGGGGGGCAATGAAAAACTGTTTTTT
.	few	TRBV3-1	15	TRBJ2-7	CASSQLGAPPYEQYF	TGTGCCAGCAGCCAACTGGGGGCGCCTCCTTACGAGCAGTACTTC
.	many	TRBV7-3	11	TRBJ2-1	CASSSSGEQFF	TGTGCCAGCAGTTCAAGTGGGGAGCAGTTCTTC
TRBD2	few	TRBV29-1	14	TRBJ2-1	CSVAAGASYNEQFF	TGCAGCGTTGCGGCGGGAGCCTCCTACAATGAGCAGTTCTTC
.	few	TRBV11-2	15	TRBJ2-2	CASSRDTLTSGELFF	TGTGCCAGCAGCAGGGACACCCTAACAAGCGGGGAGCTGTTTTTT
TRBD2	few	TRBV29-1	12	TRBJ2-7	CSVTAGAYEQYF	TGCAGCGTCACTGCGGGAGCCTACGAGCAGTACTTC
TRBD2	.	TRBV19	16	TRBJ2-7	CASSASGLAGGGEQYF	TGTGCCAGTAGTGCCTCGGGACTAGCGGGAGGAGGGGAGCAGTACTTC
.	.	TRBV4-3	16	TRBJ2-5	CASSPYLGDSSETQYF	TGCGCCAGCAGCCCTTATTTGGGTGACAGTTCCGAGACCCAGTACTTC
TRBD1	.	TRBV20-1	17	TRBJ1-5	CSARDLRTGLNNQPQHF	TGCAGTGCTAGAGACCTAAGGACAGGCCTAAACAATCAGCCCCAGCATTTT
TRBD2	few	TRBV6-2/TRBV6-3	16	TRBJ2-7	CASIDGRLAGAYEQYF	TGTGCCAGCATCGACGGGCGGCTAGCGGGAGCCTACGAGCAGTACTTC
TRBD1	few	TRBV14	14	TRBJ2-7	CASSQSTGAYEQYF	TGTGCCAGCAGCCAGTCTACAGGGGCCTACGAGCAGTACTTC
.	.	TRBV11-2	13	TRBJ1-1	CASSRRSNTEAFF	TGTGCCAGCAGCCGGCGGTCGAACACTGAAGCTTTCTTT
.	.	TRBV5-1	15	TRBJ2-3	CASSIYRVNSDTQYF	TGCGCCAGCAGCATCTACAGGGTAAATTCAGATACGCAGTATTTT
.	many	TRBV9	13	TRBJ1-2	CASSADSLGGYTF	TGTGCCAGCAGCGCGGACTCCCTGGGGGGCTACACCTTC
.	.	TRBV7-8	14	TRBJ2-7	CASSRAVAGYEQYF	TGTGCCAGCAGCCGAGCGGTTGCTGGGTACGAGCAGTACTTC
TRBD2	.	TRBV29-1	15	TRBJ2-5	CSVGELAGMGETQYF	TGCAGCGTCGGTGAATTAGCGGGAATGGGAGAGACCCAGTACTTC
TRBD2	many	TRBV4-2	19	TRBJ2-1	CASSQDLTSGRGRYNEQFF	TGTGCCAGCAGCCAAGATCTGACTAGCGGGAGGGGTAGATACAATGAGCAGTTCTTC
TRBD2	few	TRBV7-2	21	TRBJ2-2	CASSLKRRGASGRQDTGELFF	TGTGCCAGCAGCTTAAAACGTCGCGGGGCTAGCGGGAGGCAGGACACCGGGGAGCTGTTTTTT
TRBD2	few	TRBV7-8	16	TRBJ2-1	CASSPAGTSGYNEQFF	TGTGCCAGCAGCCCCGCCGGGACTAGCGGTTACAATGAGCAGTTCTTC
TRBD2	.	TRBV4-2	15	TRBJ2-7	CASSPASGRAYEQYF	TGTGCCAGCAGCCCCGCTAGCGGGAGGGCCTACGAGCAGTACTTC
TRBD1	few	TRBV4-3	15	TRBJ2-7	CASSQSWDSSYEQYF	TGCGCCAGCAGCCAGTCCTGGGACAGCTCCTACGAGCAGTACTTC
TRBD2	many	TRBV5-1	13	TRBJ2-7	CASTSGGAGEQYF	TGCGCCAGTACTAGCGGGGGGGCCGGGGAGCAGTACTTC
.	few	TRBV12-3/TRBV12-4	17	TRBJ2-7	CRQQSLGGDTTSYEQYF	TGTCGCCAGCAGTCCCTGGGCGGGGATACAACCTCCTACGAGCAGTACTTC
.	.	TRBV7-9	12	TRBJ2-1	CASSLEWGEQFF	TGTGCCAGCAGCCTTGAGTGGGGTGAGCAGTTCTTC
TRBD2	.	TRBV18	17	TRBJ2-1	CASSPRLAASSYNEQFF	TGTGCCAGCTCACCACGACTAGCGGCAAGCTCCTACAATGAGCAGTTCTTC
TRBD2	few	TRBV5-1	16	TRBJ2-1	CASRSAGTRSYNEQFF	TGCGCCAGCAGGTCCGCCGGGACTAGATCATACAATGAGCAGTTCTTC